This is a list of T cell receptor beta chains from one sample in a study of blood T cell repertoires in COVID-19. Measured with immunoSEQ multiplex PCR; TCRdb has only the in-frame clones, and not every one. This sample has 190,000 or so clones, with 80% to 90% found just once. What was sequenced was peripheral blood. These receptors originate from a woman in her sixties or seventies with acute or convalescent COVID-19. CDR3s include the opening cysteine and the closing phenylalanine or tryptophan. Fields, in order: J gene, V gene, D gene, clone size, CDR3 protein, CDR3 DNA. D genes are given only for firm matches. Not all rows give a size; the values are once, few, many and, for expanded clones, a class.

TRBJ2-7 | TRBV29-1 | TRBD2 | once | CSARSTSGPSQYF | TGCAGCGCCCGATCCACTAGCGGCCCCAGTCAGTACTTC
TRBJ2-7 | TRBV2 | - | few | CASRAANLYEQYF | TGTGCCAGCAGGGCGGCAAACCTCTACGAGCAGTACTTC
TRBJ2-7 | TRBV6-5 | TRBD2 | few | CASSPSGGGAYEQYF | TGTGCCAGCAGTCCTAGCGGGGGTGGGGCCTACGAGCAGTACTTC
TRBJ1-1 | TRBV18 | TRBD1 | - | CASSRTGGDTEAFF | TGTGCCAGCTCACGCACAGGGGGGGACACTGAAGCTTTCTTT
TRBJ1-1 | TRBV6-1 | TRBD1 | few | CASSEARQGARAFF | TGTGCCAGCAGTGAAGCGCGACAGGGGGCACGGGCTTTCTTT
TRBJ1-5 | TRBV2 | - | - | CASSLQGSSNQPQHF | TGTGCCAGCAGCCTACAGGGAAGTTCCAATCAGCCCCAGCATTTT
TRBJ2-1 | TRBV14 | - | once | CASSQRLMVFDEQFF | TGTGCCAGCAGCCAAAGACTAATGGTATTTGATGAGCAGTTCTTC
TRBJ2-3 | TRBV18 | TRBD2 | - | CASSPIPGLTSTDTQYF | TGTGCCAGCTCACCTATCCCGGGACTAACAAGCACAGATACGCAGTATTTT
TRBJ2-1 | TRBV5-1 | TRBD2 | - | CASSLIPTSGEQFF | TGCGCCAGCAGCTTGATCCCCACTAGCGGTGAGCAGTTCTTC
TRBJ1-5 | TRBV6-2/TRBV6-3 | TRBD1 | few | CASSTPTGPQPQHF | TGTGCCAGCAGTACTCCGACAGGGCCCCAGCCCCAGCATTTT
TRBJ2-7 | TRBV7-6 | TRBD2 | - | CASSLAVGSGDSYEQYF | TGTGCCAGCAGCTTAGCGGTCGGTAGCGGGGACTCCTACGAGCAGTACTTC
TRBJ2-1 | TRBV6-2/TRBV6-3 | TRBD2 | - | CASSSGTSGRHEQFF | TGTGCCAGCAGTTCCGGGACTAGCGGGAGGCATGAGCAGTTCTTC
TRBJ1-3 | TRBV5-5 | TRBD1 | - | CASSLPGTGGNTIYF | TGTGCCAGCAGCTTGCCAGGGACAGGCGGAAACACCATATATTTT
TRBJ2-5 | TRBV5-4 | - | - | CASSLQGGETQYF | TGTGCCAGCAGCTTACAGGGCGGGGAGACCCAGTACTTC
TRBJ2-5 | TRBV6-1 | - | - | CASSEVPAVFQYF | TGTGCCAGCAGTGAAGTCCCGGCGGTTTTCCAGTACTTC
TRBJ2-1 | TRBV11-3 | - | - | CASSPIIGNEQFF | TGTGCCAGCAGCCCAATCATCGGCAATGAGCAGTTCTTC
TRBJ2-3 | TRBV5-1 | TRBD2 | once | CASRLTGLADKSTDTQYF | TGCGCCAGCAGACTCACGGGACTAGCGGATAAAAGCACAGATACGCAGTATTTT
TRBJ1-2 | TRBV6-6 | - | - | CASSYPGFGGYGYTF | TGTGCCAGCAGTTACCCGGGGTTCGGGGGCTATGGCTACACCTTC
TRBJ1-1 | TRBV6-5 | - | - | CASSTTISTEAFF | TGTGCCAGCAGTACCACCATCAGCACTGAAGCTTTCTTT
TRBJ1-5 | TRBV4-1 | - | - | CASSLFWGQPQHF | TGCGCCAGCAGCCTCTTTTGGGGCCAGCCCCAGCATTTT
TRBJ1-1 | TRBV27 | - | - | CASSLGRTDTEAFF | TGTGCCAGCAGTTTAGGCAGAACCGACACTGAAGCTTTCTTT
TRBJ2-7 | TRBV19 | TRBD1 | - | CASTPRTGGLDEQYF | TGTGCCAGTACCCCCCGGACAGGGGGATTGGACGAGCAGTACTTC
TRBJ1-1 | TRBV28 | - | - | CASSLLVQLNTEAFF | TGTGCCAGCAGTTTATTGGTCCAGTTGAACACTGAAGCTTTCTTT
TRBJ1-1 | TRBV2 | - | - | CASRGGNRGTEAFF | TGTGCCAGCAGAGGTGGGAATCGGGGCACTGAAGCTTTCTTT
TRBJ1-2 | TRBV20-1 | - | - | CSASPVGGGYTF | TGCAGTGCTAGTCCCGTCGGTGGTGGCTACACCTTC
TRBJ1-2 | TRBV19 | - | - | CASSIRAEGNYGYTF | TGTGCCAGTAGTATACGAGCGGAGGGGAACTATGGCTACACCTTC
TRBJ1-5 | TRBV5-1 | TRBD1 | - | CASSLGGTGGQPQHF | TGCGCCAGCAGCTTGGGGGGGACAGGGGGTCAGCCCCAGCATTTT
TRBJ2-1 | TRBV28 | TRBD2 | - | CASSLWTSGRRDEQFF | TGTGCCAGCAGTTTATGGACTAGCGGGAGACGGGATGAGCAGTTCTTC
TRBJ2-5 | TRBV5-1 | - | - | CASSLSPQETQYF | TGCGCCAGCAGCTTGAGCCCCCAAGAGACCCAGTACTTC
TRBJ2-2 | TRBV11-2 | - | - | CASSLAGFGELFF | TGTGCCAGCAGCTTAGCAGGGTTCGGGGAGCTGTTTTTT